These 3 T cell receptor beta chains were all obtained from the same sample, sequenced in a study of identical twins. Each CDR3 protein is one row after TCRdb ran MiXCR on the 5' RACE reads. In the table there are 500,000 or so distinct CDR3 sequences, roughly 13% of which are singletons. In addition, the sample was reused for a study of yellow fever vaccine responses in identical twins.

The sequenced sample was CD4+ T cells sorted from blood. The source of these receptors is a woman younger than 30 in good health.

The chain links TRBV12-3 or TRBV12-4 to TRBJ2-5; TRBD2 is a possible D gene (5 bases). The V gene lost 5 bases and the J gene lost 13 bases, with 17 bases spanning the gap. CDR3 length: 12 amino acids. The CDR3 sequence: CASSTQLELPYF. CDR3 coding DNA: TGTGCCAGCAGTACGCAACTAGAGTTGCCGTACTTC.

The genes are TRBV3-1 and TRBJ2-3; 7 bases are shared with TRBD2. The CDR3 consists of 16 residues. Trimming took 3 bases from V and 2 from J; bases not matched to a gene: 8. Germline assignment: CDR1 LGHDT and CDR2 YNNKEL (reference sequence). The CDR3: CASSHRFGGNTDTQYF. DNA of the CDR3: TGTGCCAGCAGCCACAGATTCGGGGGGAACACAGATACGCAGTATTTT.

This clonotype was counted many times. The J gene is TRBJ2-1, the V gene TRBV6-2 or TRBV6-3; 10 bases line up with TRBD2. The trim removed 2 bases at V and 12 bases at J, leaving 4 bases unmatched. The germline V gene has CDR1 MNHEY and CDR2 SVGEGT. The CDR3 is made up of 13 amino acids. The CDR3 reads CASSYRIAGGQFF. CDR3 coding DNA: TGTGCCAGCAGTTACAGGATAGCGGGAGGGCAGTTCTTC.